This TCR beta chain was found in a study of cytomegalovirus exposure and HLA in healthy donors. While unrecorded immune exposures were likely, the donors were nominally healthy when sampled. PCR amplification relied on 60 Vbeta primers (plus 13 Jbeta primers). Data came from immunoSEQ multiplex PCR; TCRdb stores just in-frame clones and leaves some out. The sample lists about 130,000 clones; approximately 80% were seen once. The CDR3 is made up of 15 amino acids. Trimming took 7 bases from V and 2 from J; bases not matched to a gene: 9. The germline gives CDR1 MDHEN, CDR2 SYDVKM. V is TRBV28 and J is TRBJ2-5; 8 bases fit TRBD1. Sequencing was performed on PBMCs. The source of this sequence is a woman aged 35 to 49 in good health and CMV-seronegative. In DNA form, the CDR3 reads TGTGCCAGCACCCCGGGACAGGTGGATCAAGAGACCCAGTACTTC. As protein: CASTPGQVDQETQYF.